The rows below give T cell receptor beta chains drawn from one sample of a study of cytomegalovirus exposure and HLA in healthy donors. Data came from immunoSEQ multiplex PCR; TCRdb stores just in-frame clones and leaves some out. The repertoire holds some 180,000 clones, with 82% as singletons. Sequencing was performed on PBMCs. The receptors derive from a man aged 35 to 55 in good health and CMV-seronegative. The CDR3 runs from the conserved cysteine through the conserved F or W. Each record gives: V gene, J gene, clone size, D gene, CDR3 DNA, CDR3 protein. D genes are given only for firm matches. Part of the rows lack a size; the others show once, few, many or a class for expanded clones.

>TRBV30|TRBJ1-4|NA|TRBD1
TGTGCCTGGAGTGTCCCGGACAGGGTCCATGAAAAACTGTTTTTT
CAWSVPDRVHEKLFF
>TRBV5-6|TRBJ1-2|NA|NA
TGTGCCAGCAGCGAGGCCTCCTATGGCTACACCTTC
CASSEASYGYTF
>TRBV5-1|TRBJ2-4|NA|TRBD2
TGCGCCAGCAGCTTAAGACTAGCGGGGGGCGAGAGGGCCATTCAGTACTTC
CASSLRLAGGERAIQYF
>TRBV7-3|TRBJ2-3|NA|NA
TGTGCCAGCAGCTTAACTTACGGGGTGGCAGATACGCAGTATTTT
CASSLTYGVADTQYF
>TRBV10-3|TRBJ1-1|few|TRBD1
TGTGCCATCAGTGGACAGGGGATGAACACTGAAGCTTTCTTT
CAISGQGMNTEAFF
>TRBV4-1|TRBJ1-1|NA|TRBD1
TGCGCCAGCAGCCGGTCCGGACAGGAGAACACTGAAGCTTTCTTT
CASSRSGQENTEAFF
>TRBV9|TRBJ2-3|NA|NA
TGTGCCAGCAGCGGGACACAGGGCACAGATACGCAGTATTTT
CASSGTQGTDTQYF
>TRBV5-1|TRBJ2-1|NA|TRBD2
TGCGCCAGCAGCTTGGTACCCCCTAGCGGGAGGCTAGGGAGCAATGAGCAGTTCTTC
CASSLVPPSGRLGSNEQFF
>TRBV27|TRBJ2-2|NA|NA
TGTGCCAGCAGTAAACTAACCGGGGAGCTGTTTTTT
CASSKLTGELFF
>TRBV6-5|TRBJ2-7|once|NA
TGTGCCAGCAGTTACAGGGAGTCCTACGAGCAGTACTTC
CASSYRESYEQYF
>TRBV10-3|TRBJ2-2|NA|NA
TGTGCCATCAGTGAAGGAGGGACGAACACCGGGGAGCTGTTTTTT
CAISEGGTNTGELFF
>TRBV30|TRBJ2-4|NA|NA
TGTGCCTGGACCGGGAAAGGGTCCAAAAACATTCAGTACTTC
CAWTGKGSKNIQYF
>TRBV4-3|TRBJ2-7|NA|NA
TGCGCCAGCAGCCAGGGACTGGACTCCTACGAGCAGTACTTC
CASSQGLDSYEQYF
>TRBV19|TRBJ2-1|NA|TRBD2
TGTGCCACAATAGCGGGGGGGATTCACAATGAGCAGTTCTTC
CATIAGGIHNEQFF
>TRBV4-3|TRBJ2-1|NA|TRBD2
TGCGCCAGCAGCCTCCTGACTAGCGGGAATATTGAGCAGTTCTTC
CASSLLTSGNIEQFF
>TRBV28|TRBJ2-3|NA|TRBD2
TGTGCCAGCAGTTTGATAGCGGGAGTCCTTTTGGGGGGGCGCTATACAGATACGCAGTATTTT
CASSLIAGVLLGGRYTDTQYF
>TRBV29-1|TRBJ2-5|NA|NA
TGCAGCGCTCGGGAGTACCAAGAGACCCAGTACTTC
CSAREYQETQYF
>TRBV28|TRBJ1-5|NA|NA
TGTGCCAGCAGTTCGACAGCGGGGACCAATCAGCCCCAGCATTTT
CASSSTAGTNQPQHF
>TRBV7-2|TRBJ1-3|NA|NA
TGTGCCAGCACGTCGGGTCAGGGGCGCTCTGGAAACACCATATATTTT
CASTSGQGRSGNTIYF
>TRBV19|TRBJ1-1|NA|NA
TGTGCCAGTAGTATGCCGGGGACTGAAGCTTTCTTT
CASSMPGTEAFF
>TRBV27|TRBJ2-7|NA|TRBD1
TGTGCCAGCAGTTGGGGGACAGGGGAAGATGAGCAGTACTTC
CASSWGTGEDEQYF
>TRBV2|TRBJ2-1|NA|TRBD2
TGTGCCAGCAACCTAGCGGGGGGGCGGGGCGATGAGCAGTTCTTC
CASNLAGGRGDEQFF
>TRBV7-6|TRBJ1-5|NA|NA
TGTGCCAGCAGCTTAGCGGCAGGGAACAATCAGCCCCAGCATTTT
CASSLAAGNNQPQHF
>TRBV4-3|TRBJ1-6|few|NA
TGCGCCAGCAGTAAAGACAGGAGCTCCTATAATTCACCCCTCCACTTT
CASSKDRSSYNSPLHF
>TRBV11-2|TRBJ2-1|NA|NA
TGTGCCAGCAGCCTAGGACTCGCCTATGAGCAGTTCTTC
CASSLGLAYEQFF
>TRBV7-9|TRBJ1-1|NA|TRBD1
TGTGCCAGCAGCTATACACAGGGGGCTACGAACACTGAAGCTTTCTTT
CASSYTQGATNTEAFF
>TRBV2|TRBJ1-4|few|TRBD1
TGTGCCAGCAGTGGGGACAGCGGTAATGAAAAACTGTTTTTT
CASSGDSGNEKLFF
>TRBV7-9|TRBJ1-3|NA|NA
TGTGCCAGCCGCGGGTTTAGAGTGGGCTCCTCTGGAAACACCATATATTTT
CASRGFRVGSSGNTIYF
>TRBV5-1|TRBJ1-1|few|NA
TGCGCCAGCAGCTTGGGGGGCATGAACACTGAAGCTTTCTTT
CASSLGGMNTEAFF
>TRBV15|TRBJ1-4|NA|TRBD1
TGTGCCACCAGCAGAGTTCTGGGACAGGGCGCAACTAATGAAAAACTGTTTTTT
CATSRVLGQGATNEKLFF
>TRBV4-3|TRBJ2-6|NA|TRBD1
TGCGCCAGCAGCCACACACAGGGGGCAGGTGGGGCCAACGTCCTGACTTTC
CASSHTQGAGGANVLTF
>TRBV28|TRBJ1-2|NA|TRBD1
TGTGCCAGCAGTCCCCGAACAGGGGAGGAAAACTATGGCTACACCTTC
CASSPRTGEENYGYTF